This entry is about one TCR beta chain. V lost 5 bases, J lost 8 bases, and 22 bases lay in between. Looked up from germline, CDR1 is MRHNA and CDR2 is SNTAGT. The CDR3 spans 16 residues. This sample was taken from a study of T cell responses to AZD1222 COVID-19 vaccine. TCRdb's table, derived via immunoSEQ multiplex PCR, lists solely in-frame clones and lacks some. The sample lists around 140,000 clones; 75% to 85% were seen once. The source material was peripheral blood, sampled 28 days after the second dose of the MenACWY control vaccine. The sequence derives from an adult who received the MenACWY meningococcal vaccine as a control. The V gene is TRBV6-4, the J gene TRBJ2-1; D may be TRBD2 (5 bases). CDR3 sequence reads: CASSPLSRRTRDEQFF. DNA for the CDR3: TGTGCCAGCAGTCCCCTTAGTCGCCGGACTCGCGATGAGCAGTTCTTC.